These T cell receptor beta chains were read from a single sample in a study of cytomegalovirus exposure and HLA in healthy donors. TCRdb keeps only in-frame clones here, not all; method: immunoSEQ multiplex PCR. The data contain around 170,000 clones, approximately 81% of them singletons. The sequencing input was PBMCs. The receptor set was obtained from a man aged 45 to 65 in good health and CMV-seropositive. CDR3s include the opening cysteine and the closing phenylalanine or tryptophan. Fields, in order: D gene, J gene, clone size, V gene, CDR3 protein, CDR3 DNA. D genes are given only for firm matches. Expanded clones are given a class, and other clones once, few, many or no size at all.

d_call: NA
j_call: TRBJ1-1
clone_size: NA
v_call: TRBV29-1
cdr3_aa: CSVERGSNTEAFF
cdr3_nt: TGCAGCGTTGAAAGGGGGAGTAACACTGAAGCTTTCTTT

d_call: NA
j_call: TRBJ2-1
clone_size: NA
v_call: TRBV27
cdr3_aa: CASFLGKGAENEQFF
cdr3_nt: TGTGCCAGCTTCCTAGGGAAAGGGGCGGAGAATGAGCAGTTCTTC

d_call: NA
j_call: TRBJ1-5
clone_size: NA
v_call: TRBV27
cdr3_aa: CASRLQGSTHQPQHF
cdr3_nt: TGTGCCAGCAGGCTACAGGGATCAACTCATCAGCCCCAGCATTTT

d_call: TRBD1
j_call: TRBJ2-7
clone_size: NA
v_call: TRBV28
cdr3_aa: CASTPGGSRYEQYF
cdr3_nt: TGTGCCAGCACCCCAGGGGGCAGTCGGTACGAGCAGTACTTC

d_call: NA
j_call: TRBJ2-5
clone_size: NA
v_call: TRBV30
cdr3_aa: CAWSPSGLQETQYF
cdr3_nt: TGTGCCTGGAGTCCCTCGGGGTTACAAGAGACCCAGTACTTC

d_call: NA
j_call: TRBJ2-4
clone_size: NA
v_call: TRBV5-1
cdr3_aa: CASSLDVRSENIQYF
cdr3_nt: TGCGCCAGCAGCTTGGATGTGAGGTCGGAAAACATTCAGTACTTC

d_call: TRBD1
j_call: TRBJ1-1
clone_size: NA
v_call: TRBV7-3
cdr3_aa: CASSLSAGTGGRAFF
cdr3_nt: TGTGCCAGCAGCCTTAGCGCCGGGACAGGGGGCCGGGCTTTCTTT

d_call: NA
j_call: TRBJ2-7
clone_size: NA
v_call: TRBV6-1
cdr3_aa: CATRDYSGRDYEQYF
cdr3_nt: TGTGCCACCAGGGATTACTCGGGCAGGGACTACGAGCAGTACTTC

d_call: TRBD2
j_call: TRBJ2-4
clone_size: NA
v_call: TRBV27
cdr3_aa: CASSLGGGNIQYF
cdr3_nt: TGTGCCAGCAGTTTAGGGGGGGGAAACATTCAGTACTTC

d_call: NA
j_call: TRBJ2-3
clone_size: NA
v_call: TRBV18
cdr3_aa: CASSPLSGGGTDTQYF
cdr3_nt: TGTGCCAGCTCGCCCCTATCGGGGGGCGGTACAGATACGCAGTATTTT

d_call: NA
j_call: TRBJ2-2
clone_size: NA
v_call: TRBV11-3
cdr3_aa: CASSLGPTGELFF
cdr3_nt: TGTGCCAGCAGCTTAGGTCCGACCGGGGAGCTGTTTTTT

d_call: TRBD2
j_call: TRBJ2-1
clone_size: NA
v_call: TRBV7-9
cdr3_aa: CASSFSRGGVYNEQFF
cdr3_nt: TGTGCCAGCAGCTTCTCCCGGGGGGGAGTATACAATGAGCAGTTCTTC

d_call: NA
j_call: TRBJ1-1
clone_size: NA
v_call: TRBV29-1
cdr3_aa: CSDVTGTEAFF
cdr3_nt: TGCAGCGACGTGACTGGGACTGAAGCTTTCTTT

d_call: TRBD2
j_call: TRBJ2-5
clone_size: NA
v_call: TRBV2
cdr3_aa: CASIGLAQETQYF
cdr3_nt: TGTGCCAGCATTGGACTAGCCCAAGAGACCCAGTACTTC

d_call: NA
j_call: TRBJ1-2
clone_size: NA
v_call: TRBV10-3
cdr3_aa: CAISGVANYGYTF
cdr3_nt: TGTGCCATCAGTGGCGTAGCTAACTATGGCTACACCTTC

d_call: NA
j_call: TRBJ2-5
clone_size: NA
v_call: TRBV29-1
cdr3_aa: CSVRQRLRETQYF
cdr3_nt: TGCAGCGTTCGACAGCGCCTCCGGGAGACCCAGTACTTC

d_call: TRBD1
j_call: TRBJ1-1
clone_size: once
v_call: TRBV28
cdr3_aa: CASRHGTGTEAFF
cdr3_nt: TGTGCCAGCAGGCACGGGACAGGGACTGAAGCTTTCTTT